These 17 T cell receptor beta chains were all obtained from the same sample, sequenced in a study of CD8+ T cells in alopecia areata. RNA extraction was followed by reverse transcription into cDNA, which acted as the sequencing template. Clones were sequenced by immunoSEQ multiplex PCR, and TCRdb holds only the in-frame ones, with some missing. The data show 89,000 or so clones, approximately 50% seen once. Sequencing was done on a sample of NKG2D-high CD8+ T cells sorted from blood. Every receptor here comes from a human donor with alopecia areata.

The CDR3 DNA follows: TGTGCCACCAGCAGGCACCGGGACAGAAAAAACAATGAGCAGTTCTTC. The encoded protein is CATSRHRDRKNNEQFF. V and J are TRBV15 and TRBJ2-1, with TRBD1 identical over 7 bases. CDR1 is LNHNV and CDR2 is YYDKDF in the germline V gene (reference sequence). V dropped 3 bases and J dropped 5; count of bases not matched to a gene: 10. The CDR3 totals 16 residues.

This clone turned up a few times. The chain links TRBV13 to TRBJ2-7; the D is unclear. The CDR3 has 12 amino acids. The germline V gene has CDR1 PRHDT and CDR2 FYEKMQ (reference sequence). V was cut by 0 bases and J by 6 bases, with 6 bases left in between. CDR3 residues: CASSLGGSEQYF. DNA for the CDR3: TGTGCCAGCAGCTTAGGAGGCAGCGAGCAGTACTTC.

The V and J genes are TRBV2 and TRBJ2-7, with D uncertain. Between the trimmed V and J ends, which lost 7 bases and 3 bases, there was a span of 16 bases. Germline V gene lookup returns CDR1 SNHLY and CDR2 FYNNEI. The CDR3 loop spans 14 amino acids. The CDR3 DNA sequence: TGTGCCAGCATAGGGCCCAATGGAAACTACGAGCAGTACTTC. Encoded protein: CASIGPNGNYEQYF.

Only a few counts were recorded for this clone. V usage is TRBV28 and J usage is TRBJ2-1; 9 nucleotides align to TRBD1. The germline CDR1 and CDR2 sequences are MDHEN and SYDVKM. The trim removed 6 bases at V and 7 bases at J, leaving 4 bases unmatched. The CDR3 runs to 13 residues. The CDR3 here is CASSTGQGNEQFF. In DNA, the CDR3 is TGTGCCAGCAGCACGGGACAGGGTAATGAGCAGTTCTTC. The full variable domain, in which reference TRBV28 and TRBJ2-1 provide the parts outside the CDR3, is DVKVTQSSRYLVKRTGEKVFLECVQDMDHENMFWYRQDPGLGLRLIYFSYDVKMKEKGDIPEGYSVSREKKERFSLILESASTNQTSMYLCASSTGQGNEQFFGPGTRLTVL.

This clone was detected a few times. This chain joins TRBV7-9 and TRBJ1-1, with unresolved D. There are 14 residues in the CDR3. V shed 1 base and J shed 5 bases, with 11 bases lying between them. Germline loops: CDR1 SEHNR, CDR2 FQNEAQ (reference sequence). CDR3 in DNA: TGTGCCAGCAGCTTAGAGGTGATCCAGACTGAAGCTTTCTTT. As protein: CASSLEVIQTEAFF.

The rearrangement links TRBV29-1 to TRBJ2-7; the match to TRBD1 covers 11 bases. This CDR3 has 14 amino acids. J lost 4 bases, V lost 2 bases, and 4 bases had no gene match. Germline-derived CDR1 and CDR2 are SQVTM and ANQGSEA. The CDR3: CSVEWDRGTYEQYF. In nucleotides, the CDR3 is TGCAGCGTTGAATGGGACAGGGGGACGTACGAGCAGTACTTC.

The rearrangement links TRBV7-2 to TRBJ1-1; no reliable D call. CDR1 and CDR2 (germline): SGHTA, FQGNSA. CDR3 size: 15 residues. The V end lost 3 bases, the J end lost 3 bases, and 14 bases lay between the germline ends. CDR3 sequence reads: CASSFSDTHDTEAFF. The CDR3 DNA sequence: TGTGCCAGCAGCTTCTCCGACACCCATGACACTGAAGCTTTCTTT.

This clone was seen a few times. The chain combines TRBV5-1 with TRBJ2-7; D is possibly TRBD2 (5 bases). The CDR3 runs 14 residues. Trimming pared 5 bases from V and 5 bases from J, leaving 17 bases between. CDR1 SGHRS and CDR2 YFSETQ come from the germline V gene. CDR3 nucleotide sequence: TGCGCCAGCAGGGACTCCCTCCTCTACGACGAGCAGTACTTC. Translated, it gives CASRDSLLYDEQYF.

This clone showed up just a few times. The chain recombines TRBV29-1 with TRBJ2-7; D is unresolved. This CDR3 contains 14 residues. The V end lost 5 bases, the J end lost 0 bases, and 14 bases lay between the germline ends. Germline V CDR1 and CDR2: SQVTM, ANQGSEA. The CDR3 sequence: CSVQIPDSSYEQYF. CDR3 DNA sequence: TGCAGCGTTCAAATCCCGGATAGCTCCTACGAGCAGTACTTC.

The rearrangement uses TRBV18 and TRBJ2-7, with 8 bases aligning to TRBD1. V shed 2 bases and J 3 bases; nucleotides not matched to a gene: 0. The CDR3 has 13 residues. CDR1 is KGHSH, CDR2 LQKENI, per germline. The CDR3 sequence: CASSPGTGYEQYF. The DNA of the CDR3 is TGTGCCAGCTCACCAGGGACAGGCTACGAGCAGTACTTC.

This clone was found a few times. The V and J genes are TRBV23-1 and TRBJ2-7; D may be TRBD2 (5 bases). TRBV23-1 is an ORF; its function is uncertain. The CDR3 extends over 15 amino acids. Between the trimmed V and J ends, which lost 4 bases and 4 bases, there was a span of 17 bases. The CDR3 spells CASSPRGLAGYEQYF. CDR3 nucleotides: TGCGCCAGCAGTCCTCGTGGCCTAGCTGGTTACGAGCAGTACTTC.

V and J are TRBV28 and TRBJ2-7; no definite D call. The CDR3 covers 12 residues. From germline, CDR1 is MDHEN and CDR2 SYDVKM. Trimming shortened V by 8 bases and J by 5 bases, and 13 bases separated the two germline ends. The CDR3: CASAHRSNEQYF. For the CDR3, the DNA is TGTGCCAGCGCTCATCGGAGCAACGAGCAGTACTTC. Variable domain in full (rest from reference TRBV28 and TRBJ2-7): DVKVTQSSRYLVKRTGEKVFLECVQDMDHENMFWYRQDPGLGLRLIYFSYDVKMKEKGDIPEGYSVSREKKERFSLILESASTNQTSMYLCASAHRSNEQYFGPGTRLTVT.

This clone was detected only a few times. The chain recombines TRBV14 with TRBJ2-7, with D uncertain. Between the trimmed V and J ends, which lost 1 base and 2 bases, there was a span of 9 bases. There are 14 residues in the CDR3. Germline V gene lookup returns CDR1 SGHDN and CDR2 FVKESK. As DNA, the CDR3 is TGTGCCAGCAGCCAAGTTCACACAGCCTACGAGCAGTACTTC. Protein: CASSQVHTAYEQYF.

V is TRBV7-9 and J is TRBJ2-3, with D possibly matching TRBD1 (5 bases). Germline assignment: CDR1 SEHNR and CDR2 FQNEAQ (reference sequence). The V and J ends lost 5 bases and 5 bases respectively, with 11 bases between them. The CDR3 has 13 residues. CDR3 sequence: CASSPPQGDTQYF. The CDR3, as DNA: TGTGCCAGCAGCCCCCCTCAGGGAGATACGCAGTATTTT.

This clone was observed a handful of times. The V gene is TRBV4-1, the J gene TRBJ2-5; D is unclear. The CDR3 totals 15 residues. V lost 0 bases to trimming and J lost 5 bases, with 13 bases between them. The germline CDR1 and CDR2 sequences are MGHRA and YSYEKL. The CDR3 DNA reads TGCGCCAGCAGCCAAGAACCCCTGCAGAGGGAGACCCAGTACTTC. The encoded protein is CASSQEPLQRETQYF.

This chain uses TRBV28 with TRBJ2-1; TRBD2 might be the D (5 bases). The CDR3 contains 14 residues. Germline V lookup: CDR1 MDHEN, CDR2 SYDVKM. V was shortened by 5 bases and J by 15 bases, with 23 bases between the two germline ends. CDR3 nucleotides: TGTGCCAGCAGTCCACTCCAGCGGCCCCTGTCCACGTTCTTC. Its translation is CASSPLQRPLSTFF.

The chain combines TRBV2 with TRBJ2-3; D unclear. This CDR3 is built from 15 residues. CDR1 is SNHLY, CDR2 FYNNEI, per germline. Trimming removed 0 bases from V and 3 bases from J, with 10 bases in between. The CDR3 nucleotides read TGTGCCAGCAGTGAAGCGGGCAGAGCGACAGATACGCAGTATTTT. It codes for CASSEAGRATDTQYF.